This T cell receptor beta chain is drawn from a study of beta chain features in type 1 diabetes. Study-wide findings and caveats: Patients with type 1 diabetes carried fewer insertions and had more deletions at their VDJ junctions. PCR, the amplification step, might favor shorter templates, equally in patients and controls. People with Type 1 diabetes carried modestly yet significantly shorter TCRB CDR3s in all four CD4+ subsets.

This clone was found a few times. Its antigen is as yet unknown. Expressed TCRB transcripts were sequenced because the isolated RNA had all been reverse transcribed beforehand. Libraries were prepared by immunoSEQ multiplex PCR; TCRdb keeps only in-frame clonotypes and omits some of them. The sample carries about 340,000 clones, about 14% recorded once. In germline, CDR1 is SEHNR, CDR2 FQNEAQ (reference sequence). The CDR3 extends over 15 amino acids. V dropped 6 bases and J dropped 7; count of bases not matched to a gene: 6. Donors contributed one heparinised blood draw apiece, averaging roughly 0.12 L. Sort purity for all populations was recorded as exceeding 98%.

Sequencing was done on a sample of naive CD4+ T cells from blood. The chain uses TRBV7-9 and TRBJ2-2; 12 positions agree with TRBD1. The sequence came from a woman between 18 and 30 years old with type 1 diabetes. CDR3 protein: CASRWDRGRGGELFF. CDR3 nucleotide sequence: TGTGCCAGCAGATGGGACAGGGGGCGCGGCGGGGAGCTGTTTTTT.